These 3 T cell receptor beta chains were sequenced from one sample in a study of blood T cell repertoires in COVID-19. Sequencing was performed with immunoSEQ multiplex PCR; in TCRdb, only in-frame clones are kept and a portion is missing. Among a few hundred thousand clones, around 80% were seen once, and the ten largest hold over 15%. Sequencing used peripheral blood. The receptors come from an elderly woman with active or convalescent COVID-19.

V and J are TRBV5-5 and TRBJ2-2; 7 bases line up with TRBD1. From germline, CDR1 is SGHKS and CDR2 YYEKEE (reference sequence). The CDR3 runs to 13 residues. V lost 5 bases to trimming and J lost 6 bases; unmatched junction nucleotides: 4. The CDR3: CASRRGGPGELFF. The DNA of the CDR3 is TGTGCCAGCAGGCGAGGGGGCCCCGGGGAGCTGTTTTTT.

This clone was recorded only once. The chain combines TRBV2 with TRBJ2-7, with 8 bases aligning to TRBD1. With 4 bases clipped from V and 3 bases from J, the junction kept 8 bases outside the gene matches. CDR1 and CDR2 from the germline V gene are SNHLY and FYNNEI. The CDR3 totals 15 residues. The CDR3 loop reads CASSVWTGKDYEQYF. The CDR3 nucleotides are TGTGCCAGCAGTGTCTGGACAGGGAAAGACTACGAGCAGTACTTC.

The chain has TRBV6-5 and TRBJ2-1; TRBD2 might be the D (7 bases). Trimming stripped 6 bases from V and 4 bases from J, with 16 bases between. This CDR3 is built from 15 residues. The germline V gene has CDR1 MNHEY and CDR2 SVGAGI. CDR3 in DNA: TGTGCCAGCAGACCCCCGGGGGGCGCGTACAATGAGCAGTTCTTC. This encodes CASRPPGGAYNEQFF.